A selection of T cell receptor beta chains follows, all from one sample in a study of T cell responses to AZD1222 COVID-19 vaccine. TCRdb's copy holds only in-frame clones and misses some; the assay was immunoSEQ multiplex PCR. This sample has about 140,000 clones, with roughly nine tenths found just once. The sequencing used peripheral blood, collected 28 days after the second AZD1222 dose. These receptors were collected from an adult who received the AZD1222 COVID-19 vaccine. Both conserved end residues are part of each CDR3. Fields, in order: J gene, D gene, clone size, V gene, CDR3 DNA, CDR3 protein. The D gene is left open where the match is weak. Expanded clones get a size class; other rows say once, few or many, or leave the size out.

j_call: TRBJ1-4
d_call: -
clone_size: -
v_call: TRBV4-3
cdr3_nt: TGCGCCAGCAGCCAAGAGTATGTGGCAGAAAAACTGTTTTTT
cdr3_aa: CASSQEYVAEKLFF

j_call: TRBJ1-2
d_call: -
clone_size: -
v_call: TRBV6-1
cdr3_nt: TGTGCCAGCAGTGAGCGGGACCGGAATAACTATGGCTACACCTTC
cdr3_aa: CASSERDRNNYGYTF

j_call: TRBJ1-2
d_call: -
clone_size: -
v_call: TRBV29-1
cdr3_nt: TGCAGCGTTGATGGCGGTAACTATGGCTACACCTTC
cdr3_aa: CSVDGGNYGYTF

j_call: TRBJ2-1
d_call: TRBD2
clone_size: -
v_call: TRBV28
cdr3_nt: TGTGCCAGCATCCCGGGGGGGCGCACTAACAATGAGCAGTTCTTC
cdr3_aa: CASIPGGRTNNEQFF

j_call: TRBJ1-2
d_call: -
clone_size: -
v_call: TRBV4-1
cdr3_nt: TGCGCCAGCAGCCAAGATCCCAGGGCCTATGGCTACACCTTC
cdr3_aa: CASSQDPRAYGYTF

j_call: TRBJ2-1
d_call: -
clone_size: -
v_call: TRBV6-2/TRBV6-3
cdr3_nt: TGTGCCAGCAGTCCCCTTTCACCCCTGGTCTACAATGAGCAGTTCTTC
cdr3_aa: CASSPLSPLVYNEQFF

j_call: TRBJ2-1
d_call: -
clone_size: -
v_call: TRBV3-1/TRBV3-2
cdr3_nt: TGTGCCAGCAGCCACGAGGAAGAGCAGTTCTTC
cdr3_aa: CASSHEEEQFF

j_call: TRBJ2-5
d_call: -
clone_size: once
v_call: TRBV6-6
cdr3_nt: TGTGCCAGCAGTTTCGGACCCCGGTTGGAGACCCAGTACTTC
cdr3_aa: CASSFGPRLETQYF

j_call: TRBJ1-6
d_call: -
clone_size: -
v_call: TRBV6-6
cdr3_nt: TGTGCCAGCAGTCCTACACTGACCCTCTTAAGCTCCTATAATTCACCCCTCCACTTT
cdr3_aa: CASSPTLTLLSSYNSPLHF

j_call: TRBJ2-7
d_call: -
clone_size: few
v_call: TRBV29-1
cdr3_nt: TGCAGCGAGAGGGTGCAGGACTACGAGCAGTACTTC
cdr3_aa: CSERVQDYEQYF

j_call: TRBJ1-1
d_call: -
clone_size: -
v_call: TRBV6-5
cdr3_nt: TGTGCCAGCAGTTACTCGAGGAGAAGTGAAGCTTTCTTT
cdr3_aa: CASSYSRRSEAFF

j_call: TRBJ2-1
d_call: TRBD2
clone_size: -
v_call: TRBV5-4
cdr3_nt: TGTGCCAGCAGCTTGTTGGGGGGGACTAGCGGGAGGTGGGATGAGCAGTTCTTC
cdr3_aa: CASSLLGGTSGRWDEQFF

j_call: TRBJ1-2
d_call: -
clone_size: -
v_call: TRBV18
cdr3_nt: TGTGCCAGCTCACCGGAGGGAATGGGGTATGGCTACACCTTC
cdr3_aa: CASSPEGMGYGYTF

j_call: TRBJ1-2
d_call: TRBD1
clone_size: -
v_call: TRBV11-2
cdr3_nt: TGTGCCAGCAGCACCCGGACAGGTGCTACCTATGGCTACACCTTC
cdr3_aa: CASSTRTGATYGYTF

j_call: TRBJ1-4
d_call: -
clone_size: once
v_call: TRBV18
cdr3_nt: TGTGCCAGCTCAGGAACAGGGACACAGCGTGGAAAACTGTTTTTT
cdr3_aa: CASSGTGTQRGKLFF

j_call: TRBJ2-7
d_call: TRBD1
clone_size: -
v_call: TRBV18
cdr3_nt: TGTGCCAGCTCAAGGGACAGAATCGGAGAGCAGTACTTC
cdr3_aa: CASSRDRIGEQYF

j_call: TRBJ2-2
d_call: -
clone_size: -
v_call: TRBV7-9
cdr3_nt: TGTGCCACCGGCTTTGGGCAGGCCTACCCGAACACCGGGGAGCTGTTTTTT
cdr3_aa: CATGFGQAYPNTGELFF

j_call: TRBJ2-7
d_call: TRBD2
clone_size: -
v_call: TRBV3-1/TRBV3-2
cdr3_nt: TGTGCCAGCAGCCAAGACGGTAGCGGGAGTTCGGGCGACGAGCAGTACTTC
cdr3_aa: CASSQDGSGSSGDEQYF

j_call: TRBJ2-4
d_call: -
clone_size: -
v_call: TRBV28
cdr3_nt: TGTGCCAGCAGTTTAACTCCTAAAAACATTCAGTACTTC
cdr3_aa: CASSLTPKNIQYF

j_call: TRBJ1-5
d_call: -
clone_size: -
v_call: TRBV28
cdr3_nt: TGTGCCAGCAGTTGGGTGGGGAATCAGCCCCAGCATTTT
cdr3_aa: CASSWVGNQPQHF

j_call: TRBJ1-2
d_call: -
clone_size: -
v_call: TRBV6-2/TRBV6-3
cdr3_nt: TGTGCCAGCAGTTACCTGGACATTGAAGGCTACACCTTC
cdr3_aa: CASSYLDIEGYTF

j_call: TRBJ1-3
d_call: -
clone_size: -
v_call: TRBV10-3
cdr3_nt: TGTGCCATCAGTGAGTTACAGGGTTCTGGAAACACCATATATTTT
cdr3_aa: CAISELQGSGNTIYF

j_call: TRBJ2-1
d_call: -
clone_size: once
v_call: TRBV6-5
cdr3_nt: TGTGCCAGCAGTTACTCGGTCGGGGCGCCCGAGCAGTTCTTC
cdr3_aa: CASSYSVGAPEQFF

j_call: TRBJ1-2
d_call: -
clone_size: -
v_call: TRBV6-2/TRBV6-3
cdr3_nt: TGTGCCAGCAGTTCCTTACCGGGCTATGGCTACACCTTC
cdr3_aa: CASSSLPGYGYTF

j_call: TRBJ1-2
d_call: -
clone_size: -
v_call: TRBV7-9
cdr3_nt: TGTGCCAGCAGCTTAGATCTCTATGGCTACACCTTC
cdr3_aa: CASSLDLYGYTF

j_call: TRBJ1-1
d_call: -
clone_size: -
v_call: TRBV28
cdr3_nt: TGTGCCAGCAGTTCCCTGAGCACTGAAGCTTTCTTT
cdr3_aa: CASSSLSTEAFF

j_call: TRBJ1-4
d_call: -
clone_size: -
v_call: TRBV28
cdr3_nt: TGTGCCAGCAGTCCAGCAGGGGCAACTAATGAAAAACTGTTTTTT
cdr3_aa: CASSPAGATNEKLFF

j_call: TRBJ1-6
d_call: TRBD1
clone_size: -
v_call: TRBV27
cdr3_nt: TGTGCCAGCAGTTTATACCGGGACAGGGAATCACCCCTCCACTTT
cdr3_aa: CASSLYRDRESPLHF

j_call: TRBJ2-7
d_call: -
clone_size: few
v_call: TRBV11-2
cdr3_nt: TGTGCCAGCAGCCGGTCGGGTGGGGGCTCCTACGAGCAGTACTTC
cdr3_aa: CASSRSGGGSYEQYF

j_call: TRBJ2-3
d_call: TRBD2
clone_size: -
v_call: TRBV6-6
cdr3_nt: TGTGCCAGCAGTTCTAGCGGGGGGGCGGATACGCAGTATTTT
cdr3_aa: CASSSSGGADTQYF

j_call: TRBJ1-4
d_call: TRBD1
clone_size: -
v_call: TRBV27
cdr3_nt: TGTGCCAGCAGTTTACAGGGGGCGGTAGGTAATGAAAAACTGTTTTTT
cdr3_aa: CASSLQGAVGNEKLFF

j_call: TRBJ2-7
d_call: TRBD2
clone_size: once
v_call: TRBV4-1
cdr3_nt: TGCGCCAGCAGCCAGACCGAGGCGGGGGGTGGTGAGCAGCACTTC
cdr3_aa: CASSQTEAGGGEQHF

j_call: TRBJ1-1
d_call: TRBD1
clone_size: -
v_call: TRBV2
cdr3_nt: TGTGCCAGCAGTGGGTACCAGGGGGCCGCTGAAGCTTTCTTT
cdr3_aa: CASSGYQGAAEAFF

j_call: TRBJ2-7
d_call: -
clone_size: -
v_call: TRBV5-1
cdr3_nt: TGCGCCAGCAGCTGGGGGCACAGGGATTCCTACGAGCAGTACTTC
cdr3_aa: CASSWGHRDSYEQYF

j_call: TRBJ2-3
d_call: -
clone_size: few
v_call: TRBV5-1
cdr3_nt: TGCGCCAGCAGCTTGGGGGGGAGTGGGCCCACAGATACGCAGTATTTT
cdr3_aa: CASSLGGSGPTDTQYF

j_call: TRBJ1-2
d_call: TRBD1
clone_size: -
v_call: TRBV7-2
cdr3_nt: TGTGCCAGCAGGTCCCAGGGGGCCCTCCGCTATGGCTACACCTTC
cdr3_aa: CASRSQGALRYGYTF

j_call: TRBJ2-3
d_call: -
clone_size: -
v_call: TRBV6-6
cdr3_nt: TGTGCCAGCAGAGAGAGCGGCACAGATACGCAGTATTTT
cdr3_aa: CASRESGTDTQYF

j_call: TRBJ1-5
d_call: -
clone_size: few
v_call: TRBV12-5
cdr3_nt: TGTGCTAGTGGTTTTTCCAGGGAAATAGGGCAGCCCCAGCATTTT
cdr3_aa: CASGFSREIGQPQHF

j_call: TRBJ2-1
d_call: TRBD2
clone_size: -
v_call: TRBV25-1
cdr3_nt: TGTGCCAGCAGTGAAGGACTAGCGGGAGAAATCGATGAGCAGTTCTTC
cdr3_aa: CASSEGLAGEIDEQFF

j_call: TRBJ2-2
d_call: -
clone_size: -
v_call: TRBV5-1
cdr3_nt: TGCGCCAGCAGCTTGGTTCCAGGGATAAGCGGGGAGCTGTTTTTT
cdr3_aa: CASSLVPGISGELFF

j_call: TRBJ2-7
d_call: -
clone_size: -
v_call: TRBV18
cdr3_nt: TGTGCCAGCTCATCCCGGGACGGCGCCTACGAGCAGTACTTC
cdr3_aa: CASSSRDGAYEQYF

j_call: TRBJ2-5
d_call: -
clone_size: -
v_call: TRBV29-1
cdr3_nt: TGCAGCGGCTTCGATACAAAGGGTTTGCAGTACTTC
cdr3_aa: CSGFDTKGLQYF

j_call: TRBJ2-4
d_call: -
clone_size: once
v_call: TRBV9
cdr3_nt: TGTGCCAGCAGCGTAGCGCCAGGCCCTTCTAACATTCAGTACTTC
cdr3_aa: CASSVAPGPSNIQYF

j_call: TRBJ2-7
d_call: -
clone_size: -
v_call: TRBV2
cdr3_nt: TGTGCCAGCAGTGAAGCGAAGCCCTACGAGCAGTACTTC
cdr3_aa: CASSEAKPYEQYF

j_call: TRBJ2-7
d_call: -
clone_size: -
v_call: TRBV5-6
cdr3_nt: TGTGCCAGCAGCTTGAGGATCTACGAGCAGTACTTC
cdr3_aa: CASSLRIYEQYF

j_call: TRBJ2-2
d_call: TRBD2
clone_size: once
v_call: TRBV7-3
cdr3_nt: TGTGCCAGCACCCCAGCGGGAGTCGGTACCGGGGAGCTGTTTTTT
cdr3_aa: CASTPAGVGTGELFF

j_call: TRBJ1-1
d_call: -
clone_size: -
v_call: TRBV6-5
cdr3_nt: TGTGCCAGCAGTTACAACCAGGGCCCTTTCTCCACTGAAGCTTTCTTT
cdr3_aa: CASSYNQGPFSTEAFF

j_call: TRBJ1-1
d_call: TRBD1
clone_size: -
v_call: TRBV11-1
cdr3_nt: TGTGCCAGCAGCTTAGCGAGGGGGCTACAGGGTCTAACTGAAGCTTTCTTT
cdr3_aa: CASSLARGLQGLTEAFF